The 3 T cell receptor beta chains listed next were all sequenced from one sample in a study of CD8 T cells in ankylosing spondylitis. MiXCR, run by TCRdb on the 5' RACE reads, gives a single entry per CDR3 protein. The sample includes around 300,000 distinct CDR3 sequences, about a fifth seen only once; the top ten take roughly 3.6%. Sequencing was done on a sample of blood, either unsorted or a sorted T cell fraction (not recorded which). The receptors come from a female donor with ankylosing spondylitis or in good health (not recorded which).

This chain joins TRBV20-1 and TRBJ2-1, with a weak D call TRBD2 (5 bases). V lost 6 bases and J 6 bases, leaving 21 bases between the germline ends. CDR3 length: 15 amino acids. CDR1 DFQATT and CDR2 SNEGSKA come from the germline V gene (reference sequence). The CDR3 nucleotides are TGCAGTGCGGACTTCGTACGTTCGTTGATCAATGAGCAGTTCTTC. Translated: CSADFVRSLINEQFF.

CDR3 DNA sequence: TGTGCCAGCAGTTACGGAAACGGGGGGCAGGGGGCGAGTGGCTACACCTTC. Translated, it gives CASSYGNGGQGASGYTF. The J gene is TRBJ1-2, the V gene TRBV6-5; TRBD1 agrees at 8 bases. V was pared by 2 bases and J by 7 bases, with 15 bases of the junction left unmatched. CDR1 MNHEY and CDR2 SVGAGI come from the germline V gene. This CDR3 spans 17 amino acids.

The chain recombines TRBV20-1 with TRBJ2-7; the D gene is possibly TRBD2 (5 bases). The CDR3 is 10 amino acids. The V gene lost 6 bases and the J gene lost 4 bases, with 7 bases spanning the gap. CDR1 DFQATT and CDR2 SNEGSKA come from the germline V gene (reference sequence). The CDR3 region is CSATSYEQYF. CDR3 in DNA: TGCAGTGCAACTAGTTACGAGCAGTACTTC.